The next 20 T cell receptor beta chains were all read from a single sample in a study of T cell responses to AZD1222 COVID-19 vaccine. Profiling relied on immunoSEQ multiplex PCR, and the TCRdb table lists in-frame clones only, not all of them. Of some 130,000 clones listed, around 90% are singletons. The sample in question was peripheral blood, obtained on day 0 of AZD1222 vaccination. The source is an adult in good health.

This clone was seen a few times. The chain combines TRBV27 with TRBJ2-5; perhaps TRBD2 as D (6 bases). CDR1 MNHEY and CDR2 SMNVEV come from the germline V gene (reference sequence). This CDR3 is 14 amino acids long. V was shortened by 6 bases and J by 2 bases, with 13 bases between the two germline ends. The CDR3 sequence is CASRLLGGQETQYF. DNA of the CDR3: TGTGCCAGCAGGCTCCTGGGGGGACAAGAGACCCAGTACTTC.

This chain uses TRBV7-8 with TRBJ1-3, with D unresolved. This CDR3 has 12 residues. From germline, CDR1 is SGHVS and CDR2 FQNEAQ. Trimming stripped 2 bases from V and 4 bases from J, with 3 bases between. In DNA form, the CDR3 reads TGTGCCAGCAGCTTAAAGGGAAACACCATATATTTT. It specifies CASSLKGNTIYF.

In regard to this clone: Other DNA sequences in this specimen translate into the identical CDR3. The chain recombines TRBV5-1 with TRBJ2-3; the match to TRBD1 covers 8 bases. The V segment lost 2 bases and the J segment 6 bases; nucleotides outside the gene matches: 5. The CDR3 runs 14 residues. Per the germline V gene, CDR1 is SGHRS and CDR2 is YFSETQ. CDR3 DNA: TGCGCCAGCAGCTTAGGGCAGGGGGCCGATACGCAGTATTTT. It encodes CASSLGQGADTQYF.

The chain is built from TRBV27 and TRBJ1-6; no reliable D call. Per germline, CDR1 MNHEY and CDR2 SMNVEV (reference sequence). This CDR3 region has 15 residues. Deletions cut 7 bases from V and 7 bases from J, with 17 bases between. CDR3 sequence reads: CASNLSWGGNSPLHF. Written as DNA, the CDR3 is TGTGCCAGCAATCTTAGTTGGGGTGGAAATTCACCCCTCCACTTT.

This sequence joins TRBV11-3 and TRBJ2-1; 9 nucleotides align to TRBD2. This CDR3 has 13 residues. Trimming cost V 5 bases and J 7 bases; bases outside gene matches: 3. Germline CDR1 is SGHNT and CDR2 is YENEEA. CDR3 sequence: CASSPSGGNEQFF. The CDR3 DNA reads as TGTGCCAGCAGCCCGAGCGGGGGGAATGAGCAGTTCTTC.

The chain recombines TRBV6-5 with TRBJ2-3; unclear D gene. The CDR3 covers 11 residues. Germline V CDR1 and CDR2: MNHEY, SVGAGI. Trimming removed 8 bases at V and 3 bases at J, with 6 bases between. In nucleotides, the CDR3 is TGTGCCAGCCTCAGGACAGATACGCAGTATTTT. Translating it yields CASLRTDTQYF.

The rearrangement links TRBV6-6 to TRBJ2-1, with a possible D match to TRBD2 (5 bases). The CDR3 is 15 amino acids. Germline CDR1 and CDR2: MNHNY and SVGAGI (reference sequence). Trimming removed 7 bases from V and 4 bases from J, with 17 bases in between. CDR3 loop: CASTPASPRYNEQFF. The CDR3 coding sequence is TGTGCCAGCACCCCGGCTAGCCCGCGTTACAATGAGCAGTTCTTC.

The CDR3 DNA is TGCGCCAGCAGCCAAGGGGTTGCCTACGAGCAGTACTTC. Translation: CASSQGVAYEQYF. J is TRBJ2-7 and V is TRBV4-1, with no clear D. This CDR3 is built from 13 residues. Germline V lookup: CDR1 MGHRA, CDR2 YSYEKL. The V end lost 1 base, the J end lost 2 bases, and 6 bases lay between the germline ends.

The chain carries TRBV6-5 and TRBJ1-1, with 7 bases aligning to TRBD1. With V trimmed by 6 bases and J by 0 bases, 4 bases remained unmatched. The germline CDR1 and CDR2 sequences are MNHEY and SVGAGI. CDR3 length: 14 residues. The chain's CDR3 is CASRADRMNTEAFF. CDR3 nucleotide sequence: TGTGCCAGCAGAGCGGACAGGATGAACACTGAAGCTTTCTTT.

The chain employs TRBV29-1 and TRBJ1-2; D might be TRBD1 (5 bases). From germline, CDR1 is SQVTM and CDR2 ANQGSEA. The CDR3 covers 13 residues. The CDR3 loop is CSEARDPNYGYTF. CDR3 sequence (DNA): TGCAGTGAAGCCCGGGACCCCAACTATGGCTACACCTTC.

The CDR3 region is CASSPDRGSNTGELFF. CDR3 in DNA: TGTGCCAGCAGCCCGGATCGTGGCTCGAACACCGGGGAGCTGTTTTTT. The chain combines TRBV5-5 with TRBJ2-2, with no clear D. The germline V gene encodes CDR1 SGHKS and CDR2 YYEKEE (reference sequence). CDR3 length: 16 amino acids. V lost 4 bases and J 0 bases, leaving 13 bases between the germline ends.

The V and J genes are TRBV6-1 and TRBJ2-7, with D maybe TRBD1 (5 bases). The CDR3 contains 14 residues. The germline gives CDR1 MNHNS, CDR2 SASEGT. V lost 1 base and J lost 3, with 10 bases in between. The CDR3 is CASSEGQSYYEQYF. The CDR3 region has the DNA TGTGCCAGCAGTGAAGGACAGAGCTACTACGAGCAGTACTTC.

This chain uses TRBV7-2 with TRBJ2-1; D is uncertain. The CDR3 sequence is 14 residues long. Trimming left V 1 base short and J 4 bases short, with 8 bases between. CDR1 SGHTA and CDR2 FQGNSA come from the germline V gene. CDR3 protein: CASSLETSYNEQFF. In DNA form, the CDR3 reads TGTGCCAGCAGCTTAGAGACATCTTACAATGAGCAGTTCTTC. Full variable domain (remainder filled in from reference TRBV7-2 and TRBJ2-1): GAGVSQSPSNKVTEKGKDVELRCDPISGHTALYWYRQSLGQGLEFLIYFQGNSAPDKSGLPSDRFSAERTGGSVSTLTIQRTQQEDSAVYLCASSLETSYNEQFFGPGTRLTVL.

The chain uses TRBV7-2 and TRBJ2-7, with unresolved D. The length of the CDR3 is 15 residues. The germline V gene encodes CDR1 SGHTA and CDR2 FQGNSA. Trimming removed 6 bases from V and 1 base from J, with 16 bases in between. The CDR3 nucleotides are TGTGCCAGCAGGACAACCCCCCCCCTTTCCTACGAGCAGTACTTC. It specifies CASRTTPPLSYEQYF.

CDR3 sequence: CASSETRGGPSSTDTQYF. CDR3 sequence (DNA): TGTGCCAGCAGTGAAACGCGCGGGGGGCCCTCTAGCACAGATACGCAGTATTTT. The gene calls are TRBV2 and TRBJ2-3; 8 bases are shared with TRBD2. Germline CDR1 and CDR2: SNHLY and FYNNEI. The CDR3 has 18 residues. The V segment lost 2 bases and the J segment 0 bases; nucleotides outside the gene matches: 10. Supplemented by reference TRBV2 and TRBJ2-3, the full variable domain reads EPEVTQTPSHQVTQMGQEVILRCVPISNHLYFYWYRQILGQKVEFLVSFYNNEISEKSEIFDDQFSVERPDGSNFTLKIRSTKLEDSAMYFCASSETRGGPSSTDTQYFGPGTRLTVL.

With regard to this clone: The junction shows a germline mismatch at one end, possibly a read error. This rearrangement joins TRBV6-5 to TRBJ2-7, with TRBD2 matching over 14 bases. The CDR3 length is 16 residues. Looked up from germline, CDR1 is MNHEY and CDR2 is SVGAGI. Written as DNA, the CDR3 is TGTGCCAGCAGATACTACCCGGGACTAGCGGGAGACGAGCAGTACTTC. Translation: CASRYYPGLAGDEQYF.

The chain couples TRBV7-8 to TRBJ2-2; D may match TRBD1 or TRBD2 (5 bases each). This CDR3 region has 15 residues. Germline values: CDR1 SGHVS, CDR2 FQNEAQ. With 4 bases removed from V and 4 bases from J, the gap between germline ends came to 13 bases. CDR3 sequence: CASSYRSEGTGELFF. CDR3 coding DNA: TGTGCCAGCAGCTACAGGTCAGAGGGCACCGGGGAGCTGTTTTTT.

CDR3 nucleotide sequence: TGTGCCAGCAGTTTGACCGGGACGGGTAACACTGAAGCTTTCTTT. This gives the protein CASSLTGTGNTEAFF. The chain employs TRBV28 and TRBJ1-1; possible D gene TRBD1, 5 bases. The germline CDR1 and CDR2 sequences are MDHEN and SYDVKM. V lost 3 bases, J lost 2 bases, and 13 bases lay in between. This CDR3 has 15 amino acids.

The gene calls are TRBV3-1 (or the pseudogene TRBV3-2) and TRBJ2-2; TRBD1 matches at 9 bases. The CDR3 runs 16 residues. Germline assignment: CDR1 LGHDT and CDR2 YNNKEL (reference sequence). With V trimmed by 1 base and J by 5 bases, 5 bases remained unmatched. The CDR3 reads CASSQGTGGATGELFF. CDR3 DNA sequence: TGTGCCAGCAGCCAAGGAACAGGGGGCGCGACCGGGGAGCTGTTTTTT.

This sequence joins TRBV28 and TRBJ2-2; TRBD2 agrees at 8 bases. Germline CDR1 MDHEN, CDR2 SYDVKM. With 6 bases clipped from V and 4 bases from J, the junction kept 16 bases outside the gene matches. The CDR3 runs to 18 residues. Here the CDR3 reads CASRSGGGSHLATGELFF. CDR3 coding DNA: TGTGCCAGCAGGTCCGGGGGGGGCTCCCACTTGGCCACCGGGGAGCTGTTTTTT.